These 30 T cell receptor beta chains originate from one sample sequenced in a study of blood T cell repertoires in COVID-19. The repertoire was sequenced with immunoSEQ multiplex PCR; TCRdb's copy has only in-frame clones and lacks some. The sample records under 250,000 clones, roughly four fifths being singletons. The sample comprised PBMCs or T cells enriched from blood (not recorded which). All receptors come from a man aged 55 to 70 who had recovered from COVID-19.

The rearrangement joins TRBV4-3 to TRBJ1-2; tentatively, D is TRBD1 (6 bases). The CDR3 contains 14 residues. The V end lost 1 base, the J end lost 0 bases, and 6 bases lay between the germline ends. Germline V CDR1 and CDR2: LGHNA, YSLEER. The CDR3 nucleotides read TGCGCCAGCAGCCAAGGGACAGCTAACTATGGCTACACCTTC. Amino acids: CASSQGTANYGYTF.

V usage is TRBV7-9 and J usage is TRBJ2-4, with D unclear. Trimming left V 4 bases short and J 0 bases short, with 10 bases between. The CDR3 totals 15 residues. From germline, CDR1 is SEHNR and CDR2 FQNEAQ (reference sequence). In DNA form, the CDR3 reads TGTGCCAGCAGCTCAGAACCCCTAGCCAAAAACATTCAGTACTTC. Translating it yields CASSSEPLAKNIQYF.

The chain recombines TRBV19 with TRBJ2-6, with D tentatively TRBD1 (6 bases). This CDR3 has 17 residues. Germline V gene sequence: CDR1 LNHDA, CDR2 SQIVND (reference sequence). The ends were cut back, 1 base at V and 2 bases at J, with 12 bases in the middle. The CDR3 DNA is TGTGCCAGTAGTATAGCCCCGACAGGCACTGGGGCCAACGTCCTGACTTTC. This translates into CASSIAPTGTGANVLTF.

V usage is TRBV12-2 and J usage is TRBJ2-7; TRBD1 is taken as the D call from the table, unchecked against the DNA. TRBV12-2 constitutes a pseudogene. This CDR3 region has 14 residues. CDR3 sequence reads: CASRSGQGKYEQYF. CDR3 bases: TGTGCAAGTCGGTCGGGACAGGGGAAGTACGAGCAGTACTTC.

The V and J genes are TRBV6-2 or TRBV6-3 and TRBJ1-6, with TRBD1 matching over 7 bases. The length of the CDR3 is 14 residues. V shed 2 bases and J 7 bases; nucleotides not matched to a gene: 2. The germline CDR1 and CDR2 sequences are MNHEY and SVGEGT. The CDR3 sequence is CASSYEGANSPLHF. DNA for the CDR3: TGTGCCAGCAGTTACGAGGGGGCGAATTCACCCCTCCACTTT.

In this sample, this clone turned up once. This rearrangement joins TRBV13 to TRBJ2-7; 12 bases agree with TRBD2. CDR3 size: 15 residues. V trimming: 5 bases; J trimming: 6 bases; junction bases outside the gene matches: 8. Germline V gives CDR1 PRHDT, CDR2 FYEKMQ (reference sequence). The CDR3 here is CASSQPSGGAREQYF. The CDR3 DNA reads TGTGCCAGCAGCCAGCCTAGCGGGGGGGCTCGCGAGCAGTACTTC.

V and J are TRBV11-2 and TRBJ2-5, with 14 nucleotides matching TRBD2. The CDR3 is made up of 17 amino acids. Germline assignment: CDR1 SGHAT and CDR2 FQNNGV. V trimming: 5 bases; J trimming: 8 bases; junction bases outside the gene matches: 13. The CDR3 sequence: CASSPGLAGGTSRTQYF. The CDR3 nucleotides read TGTGCCAGCAGCCCAGGACTAGCGGGGGGAACATCAAGAACCCAGTACTTC.

The rearrangement uses TRBV28 and TRBJ1-6; a possible D gene is TRBD1 (6 bases). Germline loops: CDR1 MDHEN, CDR2 SYDVKM. Between the trimmed V and J ends, which lost 9 bases and 8 bases, there was a span of 14 bases. The CDR3 sequence is 13 residues long. The CDR3 DNA reads as TGTGCCAGTAAACAGGGAGTTTATTCACCCCTCCACTTT. Amino acid sequence: CASKQGVYSPLHF.

The rearrangement uses TRBV6-5 and TRBJ2-2; D not certain. CDR3 length: 14 amino acids. Germline values: CDR1 MNHEY, CDR2 SVGAGI. Trimming shortened V by 0 bases and J by 3 bases, and 5 bases separated the two germline ends. The DNA for the CDR3 is TGTGCCAGCAGTTACTCCTATGACACCGGGGAGCTGTTTTTT. Protein product: CASSYSYDTGELFF.

The rearrangement uses TRBV11-2 and TRBJ2-5, with 7 bases identical to TRBD2. The CDR3 consists of 14 residues. V trimming: 2 bases; J trimming: 2 bases; junction bases outside the gene matches: 2. Looked up from germline, CDR1 is SGHAT and CDR2 is FQNNGV. The CDR3 sequence: CASSLRRGQETQYF. CDR3 in DNA: TGTGCCAGCAGCTTAAGGCGGGGGCAAGAGACCCAGTACTTC.

In nucleotides, the CDR3 is TGTGCCAGCAGCCATAGCGGGGGGCCTGAGCAGTTCTTC. Residues: CASSHSGGPEQFF. The chain joins TRBV3-1 (or the pseudogene TRBV3-2) to TRBJ2-1; 10 bases agree with TRBD2. The V gene end was trimmed by 3 bases and the J gene end by 9 bases; junction bases not matched to a gene: 2. The CDR3 is 13 amino acids. The germline V gene has CDR1 LGHDT and CDR2 YNNKEL (reference sequence).

The chain couples TRBV5-1 to TRBJ1-2; TRBD1 matches at 8 bases. This CDR3 spans 11 amino acids. V trimming: 7 bases; J trimming: 8 bases; junction bases outside the gene matches: 4. Per germline, CDR1 SGHRS and CDR2 YFSETQ. CDR3 nucleotides: TGCGCCAGCTCGACAGGGGAAGGCTACACCTTC. Amino acids: CASSTGEGYTF.

The chain joins TRBV7-2 to TRBJ1-5, with no clear D. Trimming shortened V by 3 bases and J by 5 bases, and 8 bases separated the two germline ends. Germline lookup yields CDR1 SGHTA and CDR2 FQGNSA. The CDR3 is made up of 13 amino acids. CDR3: CASSLNGDQPQHF. The CDR3 DNA is TGTGCCAGCAGCTTGAACGGGGATCAGCCCCAGCATTTT.

In DNA, the CDR3 is TGTGCCAGCACCTCCCGACAGGGCCTCTCCTACGAGCAGTACTTC. Translated: CASTSRQGLSYEQYF. The chain is built from TRBV7-2 and TRBJ2-7, with 7 bases aligning to TRBD1. The germline V gene has CDR1 SGHTA and CDR2 FQGNSA. The CDR3 spans 15 residues. After removal of 7 bases from V and 0 bases from J, the junction contained 9 bases not matched to a gene. The whole variable domain, remainder taken from reference TRBV7-2 and TRBJ2-7, is GAGVSQSPSNKVTEKGKDVELRCDPISGHTALYWYRQSLGQGLEFLIYFQGNSAPDKSGLPSDRFSAERTGGSVSTLTIQRTQQEDSAVYLCASTSRQGLSYEQYFGPGTRLTVT.

The chain's CDR3 is CASSQQGFDQPQHF. In DNA form, the CDR3 reads TGTGCCAGCAGTCAACAGGGTTTCGATCAGCCCCAGCATTTT. The rearrangement uses TRBV7-2 and TRBJ1-5; a weak D match, TRBD1 (6 bases). Per the germline V gene, CDR1 is SGHTA and CDR2 is FQGNSA. With 6 bases removed from V and 5 bases from J, the gap between germline ends came to 14 bases. The CDR3 runs to 14 residues.

As DNA, the CDR3 is TGTGCCAGCAGCTTAGGCCCCGGGGTTAGCGGGGAAGAGACCCAGTACTTC. The encoded protein is CASSLGPGVSGEETQYF. This chain connects TRBV13 to TRBJ2-5; 8 bases align to TRBD2. V dropped 0 bases and J dropped 3; count of bases not matched to a gene: 9. CDR1 PRHDT and CDR2 FYEKMQ come from the germline V gene (reference sequence). The CDR3 length is 17 residues.

This clone was counted a single time. The rearrangement links TRBV4-3 to TRBJ2-6; 9 positions agree with TRBD1. In germline, CDR1 is LGHNA, CDR2 YSLEER. Losses at the gene ends were 1 base for V and 0 bases for J; bases not matched to a gene: 4. This CDR3 contains 18 residues. CDR3: CASSQAGQGHSGANVLTF. DNA of the CDR3: TGCGCCAGCAGCCAAGCGGGACAGGGCCACTCTGGGGCCAACGTCCTGACTTTC.

The rearrangement joins TRBV18 to TRBJ2-3, with unresolved D. Trimming shortened V by 3 bases and J by 0 bases, and 13 bases separated the two germline ends. CDR3 length: 16 residues. CDR1 is KGHSH and CDR2 is LQKENI in the germline V gene. The CDR3 reads CASSPFPSPSTDTQYF. CDR3 DNA: TGTGCCAGCTCACCTTTCCCCTCCCCTAGCACAGATACGCAGTATTTT.

Details on this clone: This sample includes further DNA sequences coding for the same CDR3. The chain combines TRBV27 with TRBJ1-4, with TRBD1 matching 10 bases. Germline V gives CDR1 MNHEY, CDR2 SMNVEV (reference sequence). This CDR3 is 15 amino acids long. V shed 0 bases and J 8 bases; nucleotides not matched to a gene: 3. DNA of the CDR3: TGTGCCAGCAGTTTATCCGGGACAGGGGTCGAAAAACTGTTTTTT. It yields the protein CASSLSGTGVEKLFF.

This clone has just a few counts. The V gene is TRBV5-5, the J gene TRBJ2-5; 9 bases align to TRBD2. Trimming took 0 bases from V and 5 from J; bases not matched to a gene: 8. CDR1 SGHKS and CDR2 YYEKEE come from the germline V gene (reference sequence). The CDR3 consists of 16 residues. The CDR3 coding sequence is TGTGCCAGCAGCTTGGAACTAGCGGGCCGTGGGGAGACCCAGTACTTC. Its protein product is CASSLELAGRGETQYF. The variable domain in full, completed from reference TRBV5-5 and TRBJ2-5, reads DAGVTQSPTHLIKTRGQQVTLRCSPISGHKSVSWYQQVLGQGPQFIFQYYEKEERGRGNFPDRFSARQFPNYSSELNVNALLLGDSALYLCASSLELAGRGETQYFGPGTRLLVL.

The V and J genes are TRBV19 and TRBJ2-3; TRBD2 matches 7 bases. This CDR3 is built from 14 residues. CDR1 and CDR2 from the germline V gene are LNHDA and SQIVND (reference sequence). V was clipped by 1 base and J by 8 bases; unmatched bases: 6. The CDR3 is CASSIAPERGTQYF. CDR3 nucleotide sequence: TGTGCCAGTAGTATAGCCCCTGAGCGGGGTACGCAGTATTTT.

This clone turned up a few times. The chain joins TRBV12-3 or TRBV12-4 to TRBJ1-5; D perhaps matches TRBD1 (5 bases). V lost 6 bases and J lost 2, with 8 bases in between. This CDR3 comprises 13 residues. Written as DNA, the CDR3 is TGTGCCAGCAGCATACAGGGCAATCAGCCCCAGCATTTT. It is translated as CASSIQGNQPQHF.

This rearrangement joins TRBV3-1 (or the pseudogene TRBV3-2) to TRBJ1-2; D unclear. The CDR3 consists of 13 residues. Germline loops: CDR1 LGHDT, CDR2 YNNKEL (reference sequence). V shed 0 bases and J shed 6 bases, with 8 bases lying between them. As DNA, the CDR3 is TGTGCCAGCAGCCAAGAGGCGGGGAATGGCTACACCTTC. Its translation is CASSQEAGNGYTF.

The rearrangement links TRBV10-3 to TRBJ1-1, with a possible D match to TRBD1 (6 bases). Trimming pared 3 bases from V and 4 bases from J, leaving 15 bases between. In germline, CDR1 is ENHRY, CDR2 SYGVKD. The CDR3 runs to 15 residues. The CDR3 nucleotides are TGTGCCATCAGTGACATAAGACAGGACGGCACTGAAGCTTTCTTT. This translates into CAISDIRQDGTEAFF.

V and J are TRBV2 and TRBJ1-5; D unresolved. Germline V gene lookup returns CDR1 SNHLY and CDR2 FYNNEI. The germline V and J ends were trimmed by 6 bases and 2 bases, with 11 bases remaining between them. CDR3 length equals 14 residues. The CDR3: CASRPGNGNQPQHF. DNA of the CDR3: TGTGCCAGCAGACCGGGGAATGGCAATCAGCCCCAGCATTTT.

The chain joins TRBV30 to TRBJ1-1; 7 bases are a match to TRBD1. V gave up 2 bases and J gave up 8 bases; unmatched junction bases: 5. CDR1 is GTSNPN, CDR2 SVGIG, per germline (reference sequence). The CDR3 is 12 residues long. CDR3 in DNA: TGTGCCTGGAGTAACAGGGGCTACGAAGCTTTCTTT. This encodes CAWSNRGYEAFF.

This chain uses TRBV6-1 with TRBJ2-7; 7 bases map to TRBD2. Germline trimming cut 0 bases from V and 2 bases from J; bases unmatched to any gene: 16. Germline V lookup: CDR1 MNHNS, CDR2 SASEGT. The CDR3 is 19 amino acids. The DNA of the CDR3 is TGTGCCAGCAGTGAAGCGCCGGGTAGCGGGTCCTCAACACCCTACGAGCAGTACTTC. It encodes CASSEAPGSGSSTPYEQYF.

In its sample, this clone was seen once. This chain connects TRBV5-1 to TRBJ2-2; 12 bases map to TRBD1. This CDR3 contains 16 residues. The V and J ends lost 4 bases and 5 bases, in that order; junction bases with no gene match: 6. The germline V gene has CDR1 SGHRS and CDR2 YFSETQ. The DNA of the CDR3 is TGCGCCAGCAGCGAAGGGACAGGGGGCGCAACCGGGGAGCTGTTTTTT. Its translation: CASSEGTGGATGELFF.

The rearrangement links TRBV14 to TRBJ1-2; D uncertain. V was shortened by 0 bases and J by 2 bases, with 4 bases between the two germline ends. From germline, CDR1 is SGHDN and CDR2 FVKESK. The CDR3 spans 13 residues. In DNA, the CDR3 is TGTGCCAGCAGCCAAGATCTAAACTATGGCTACACCTTC. It yields the protein CASSQDLNYGYTF.

The CDR3 DNA reads as TGCGCCAGCAGCCAAGATTCCGCCCAGCGGGGGGGTGCAGATACGCAGTATTTT. As protein: CASSQDSAQRGGADTQYF. This rearrangement joins TRBV4-3 to TRBJ2-3; 10 nucleotides align to TRBD2. The CDR3 spans 18 residues. J lost 4 bases, V lost 0 bases, and 10 bases had no gene match. Germline CDR1 LGHNA, CDR2 YSLEER.